The rows below give T cell receptor beta chains drawn from one sample of a study of T cells after yellow fever vaccination. TCRdb analysed the 5' RACE reads with MiXCR anew, one entry per CDR3 protein. The table lists some 350,000 distinct CDR3 sequences, roughly 4.3% of them singletons. This specimen consisted of PBMCs, obtained 5 days after the yellow fever booster vaccination. The receptors stem from a young man who received the YFV17D yellow fever vaccine. The CDR3 runs from the conserved cysteine through the conserved F or W.

V	length	J	CDR3
TRBV30	13	TRBJ1-6	CAWKRTPVRPLHF
TRBV20-1	15	TRBJ2-3	CSASGAGSGTDTQYF
TRBV4-3	15	TRBJ1-6	CASSQDVTDNSPLHF
TRBV30	14	TRBJ2-7	CAWTVGTGLYEQYF
TRBV7-2	16	TRBJ2-7	CASSPPGRRVPHEQYF
TRBV6-5	15	TRBJ2-1	CASSLQGARYNEQFF
TRBV6-5	15	TRBJ1-1	CASSQTVVLNTEAFF
TRBV14	13	TRBJ1-2	CASSQVRGHGYTF
TRBV20-1	13	TRBJ2-2	CSARTGSTGELFF
TRBV18	15	TRBJ2-1	CASSPVQGDYNEQFF
TRBV6-5	13	TRBJ1-1	CASSFPGATEAFF
TRBV19	14	TRBJ1-1	CASSPGYVGTEAFF
TRBV12-3/TRBV12-4	16	TRBJ1-6	CASSPRGTLGISPLHF
TRBV18	15	TRBJ2-2	CASSPRQANTGELFF
TRBV7-2	14	TRBJ2-2	CASSPLEYTGELFF
TRBV28	13	TRBJ1-6	CASSFRQYSPLHF
TRBV20-1	14	TRBJ2-3	CSASSVAVTDTQYF
TRBV27	18	TRBJ2-2	CASSLSSSGDGSTGELFF
TRBV2	14	TRBJ1-5	CASRLGLSFQPQHF
TRBV5-1	14	TRBJ1-1	CASSGGLRGTEAFF
TRBV30	14	TRBJ2-6	CAWDFLSGANVLTF
TRBV4-1	16	TRBJ2-3	CASSQPDRGRADTQYF
TRBV25-1	14	TRBJ2-3	CASSTSEVTDTQYF
TRBV12-3/TRBV12-4	15	TRBJ1-6	CASTVGRRVGAPLHF
TRBV4-1	15	TRBJ1-6	CASSRVAASNSPLHF
TRBV7-3	15	TRBJ1-1	CASSLMRAGNTEAFF
TRBV12-3/TRBV12-4	18	TRBJ2-7	CASSFRSYLGQDSYEQYF
TRBV11-2	14	TRBJ2-5	CASRLWGPQETQYF
TRBV28	15	TRBJ2-2	CASSLGGLYTGELFF
TRBV20-1	16	TRBJ1-5	CSARVQGRGKGQPQHF
TRBV4-1	16	TRBJ2-5	CASSLGFGGPRETQYF
TRBV4-3	15	TRBJ2-5	CASSQDRQGAETQYF
TRBV24-1	13	TRBJ2-5	CATSWGGFETQYF
TRBV12-3/TRBV12-4	14	TRBJ1-3	CASSPGISGNTIYF
TRBV5-1	13	TRBJ2-7	CASRFRTSDEQYF
TRBV29-1	13	TRBJ2-5	CSAQGLALGTQYF
TRBV20-1	14	TRBJ2-7	CSARDLGQGNEQYF
TRBV4-3	19	TRBJ2-1	CASSPGLAGVGSSYNEQFF
TRBV19	16	TRBJ1-1	CASSSLTAGKNTEAFF
TRBV18	16	TRBJ2-6	CASSPRGYSGANVLTF
TRBV10-3	15	TRBJ2-3	CAISESGEGSDTQYF
TRBV27	12	TRBJ2-3	CASSLIGDTQYF
TRBV12-3/TRBV12-4	15	TRBJ2-2	CASSPGQTNTGELFF
TRBV7-9	12	TRBJ1-5	CASSLDNRPQHF
TRBV18	14	TRBJ1-4	CASSPGATNEKLFF
TRBV4-3	16	TRBJ2-3	CASSQGVPGAGDTQYF
TRBV20-1	15	TRBJ2-7	CSAKPVDRGGYEQYF
TRBV4-1	18	TRBJ1-6	CASSQDRWQGQSNSPLHF
TRBV20-1	15	TRBJ1-4	CSARDPGTGNEKLFF
TRBV7-9	14	TRBJ2-5	CASSLSVGQETQYF
TRBV29-1	14	TRBJ2-1	CSVDGDRGEDEQFF
TRBV6-4	14	TRBJ2-3	CASSRTAEPDTQYF
TRBV20-1	13	TRBJ2-7	CSAQLAGGPPQYF
TRBV7-6	15	TRBJ2-2	CASRPGTAYTGELFF